This T cell receptor (beta chain) was observed in a study of T cell responses to AZD1222 COVID-19 vaccine. Study information: Pooling of second doses given at about 4 or about 12 weeks was done. General study results and limits: Spike was spanned by vaccine-associated CD4 TCRs, with dominance at 160-218 and 743-854. Possibly, clonal diversity was underestimated; donors were largely white British and included more females. Spike-specific TCR breadth and depth grew following two AZD1222 doses.

This CDR3 comprises 18 residues. The V gene's germline CDR1 is SGHTA and CDR2 FQGNSA. Trimming took off 4 bases at V and 9 bases at J, with 27 bases between the two ends. On this clone: Its antigen is not known.

Libraries were prepared by immunoSEQ multiplex PCR; TCRdb keeps only in-frame clonotypes and omits some of them. Of roughly 100,000 clones listed, roughly 80% are singletons. This specimen consisted of peripheral blood, obtained on day 0 of AZD1222 vaccination. The receptor comes from an adult in good health. This chain connects TRBV7-2 to TRBJ2-2; D assignment may be TRBD1 or TRBD2 (5 bases each). The CDR3 nucleotides read TGTGCCAGCAGCTCCCCTGACCGGGGCAGTACGGCTCGGAGGGAGCTGTTTTTT. Its protein product is CASSSPDRGSTARRELFF.